These 18 T cell receptor beta chains were all obtained from the same sample, sequenced in a study of Ad26.COV2.S vaccination and SARS-CoV-2 variants. Measured with immunoSEQ multiplex PCR; TCRdb has only the in-frame clones, and not every one. The sample lists roughly 390,000 clones; about 88% were seen once. Treatment meaning: over 15 received Ad26.COV2.S at low or high dose, single or two shots; roughly five received placebo; per-sample allocation not given. Material that was analyzed had been drawn on day 63 after the first vaccine or placebo injection. Material: peripheral blood, obtained in a trial of Ad26.COV2.S vaccine versus placebo. Receptor source: a person aged 18-60 years who received the Ad26.COV2.S COVID-19 vaccine or a placebo.

V is TRBV5-8 and J is TRBJ2-3; 8 bases line up with TRBD2. V lost 0 bases, J lost 2 bases, and 8 bases stayed unmatched. CDR1 is SGHTS and CDR2 is YDEGEE in the germline V gene. The CDR3 is made up of 17 amino acids. The CDR3 sequence: CASSLVFSGDYTDTQYF. In DNA form, the CDR3 reads TGTGCCAGCAGCTTGGTTTTTAGCGGGGACTACACAGATACGCAGTATTTT.

The chain links TRBV4-2 to TRBJ1-2, with a tentative D call TRBD1 (6 bases). Germline V gives CDR1 LGHNA, CDR2 YNFKEQ. This CDR3 is 15 amino acids long. V was shortened by 0 bases and J by 3 bases, with 11 bases between the two germline ends. This chain's CDR3 is CASSQEAGDHYGYTF. The CDR3 bases are TGTGCCAGCAGCCAAGAGGCAGGGGATCACTATGGCTACACCTTC.

V usage is TRBV6-6 and J usage is TRBJ2-7; D unclear. Between the trimmed V and J ends, which lost 5 bases and 1 base, there was a span of 3 bases. This CDR3 has 11 amino acids. The germline CDR1 and CDR2 sequences are MNHNY and SVGAGI (reference sequence). CDR3 nucleotides: TGTGCCAGCAGTCAATCCTACGAGCAGTACTTC. This codes for CASSQSYEQYF.

The V and J genes are TRBV7-6 and TRBJ2-1, with a weak D call TRBD1 (6 bases). V lost 5 bases, J lost 6 bases, and 14 bases lay in between. The CDR3 sequence is 14 residues long. Germline V gives CDR1 SGHVS, CDR2 FNYEAQ. As DNA, the CDR3 is TGTGCCAGCAGCCTCGAACAGGGTTCCAATGAGCAGTTCTTC. Translation gives CASSLEQGSNEQFF.

The gene calls are TRBV5-4 and TRBJ1-2, with 7 nucleotides matching TRBD1. This CDR3 spans 13 amino acids. Trimming cost V 4 bases and J 8 bases; bases outside gene matches: 8. The germline V gene encodes CDR1 SGHNT and CDR2 YYREEE (reference sequence). The CDR3 loop reads CASSVRQGGGYTF. The DNA of the CDR3 is TGTGCCAGCAGCGTCAGACAGGGTGGCGGCTACACCTTC.

The V call is TRBV7-9, the J call TRBJ2-1; TRBD1 aligns across 11 bases. The ends lost 7 bases at V and 6 bases at J; junction bases unmatched: 11. The CDR3 runs to 16 residues. Per germline, CDR1 SEHNR and CDR2 FQNEAQ (reference sequence). The CDR3 reads CASIFSQDRGPNEQFF. The CDR3 DNA reads TGTGCCAGCATATTCAGCCAGGACAGGGGGCCCAATGAGCAGTTCTTC. The complete variable domain, with remaining parts taken from reference TRBV7-9 and TRBJ2-1, reads DTGVSQNPRHKITKRGQNVTFRCDPISEHNRLYWYRQTLGQGPEFLTYFQNEAQLEKSRLLSDRFSAERPKGSFSTLEIQRTEQGDSAMYLCASIFSQDRGPNEQFFGPGTRLTVL.

The V gene is TRBV2, the J gene TRBJ1-4; no clear D gene. The CDR3 spans 15 residues. Germline V lookup: CDR1 SNHLY, CDR2 FYNNEI. V was clipped by 6 bases and J by 0 bases, with 11 bases between them. For the CDR3, the DNA is TGTGCCAGCAGACGTAGTACTTCAACTAATGAAAAACTGTTTTTT. Translation gives CASRRSTSTNEKLFF.

The J gene is TRBJ2-5, the V gene TRBV7-2; tentative D call: TRBD2 (6 bases). This CDR3 is built from 14 residues. Germline CDR1 and CDR2: SGHTA and FQGNSA. Deletions cut 5 bases from V and 2 bases from J, with 12 bases between. For the CDR3, the DNA is TGTGCCAGCAGCCCCCACGGGGGACAAGAGACCCAGTACTTC. Translation: CASSPHGGQETQYF.

The chain recombines TRBV29-1 with TRBJ1-1; D gene unclear. V was cut by 3 bases and J by 0 bases, with 14 bases left in between. The CDR3 consists of 15 residues. CDR1 and CDR2 from the germline V gene are SQVTM and ANQGSEA. DNA for the CDR3: TGCAGCGTTGATCCTGGCCGGACCATGAACACTGAAGCTTTCTTT. Protein sequence: CSVDPGRTMNTEAFF.

The chain links TRBV18 to TRBJ2-3, with TRBD1 matching 8 bases. The J segment lost 1 base and the V segment lost 0 bases, leaving 0 bases of the junction unmatched. The CDR3 extends over 15 amino acids. Germline V gene sequence: CDR1 KGHSH, CDR2 LQKENI. CDR3 protein: CASSPPTGGTDTQYF. CDR3 coding DNA: TGTGCCAGCTCACCACCGACAGGGGGCACAGATACGCAGTATTTT.

Only one count was recorded for this clone. V is TRBV6-6 and J is TRBJ1-2; a possible D gene is TRBD1 (5 bases). Trimming stripped 8 bases from V and 7 bases from J, with 26 bases between. The CDR3 spans 16 residues. Germline lookup yields CDR1 MNHNY and CDR2 SVGAGI (reference sequence). The CDR3 region has the DNA TGTGCCAGCTGTACGACAATTCCGGGACCAAAAGTTGGCTACACCTTC. It encodes CASCTTIPGPKVGYTF.

The chain joins TRBV18 to TRBJ2-1; D not certain. The CDR3 is made up of 13 amino acids. V was trimmed by 1 base and J by 5 bases, leaving 6 bases between them. Germline-derived CDR1 and CDR2 are KGHSH and LQKENI. The CDR3 reads CASSPQGHNEQFF. CDR3 bases: TGTGCCAGCTCACCACAAGGGCACAATGAGCAGTTCTTC.

V gene TRBV7-2 combines with J gene TRBJ2-3; D unresolved. CDR1 is SGHTA, CDR2 FQGNSA, per germline. CDR3 length: 13 residues. Trimming pared 0 bases from V and 5 bases from J, leaving 6 bases between. CDR3: CASSLARIDTQYF. For the CDR3, the DNA is TGTGCCAGCAGCTTAGCGCGAATAGATACGCAGTATTTT.

The gene calls are TRBV19 and TRBJ1-1; D remains ambiguous. V was pared by 3 bases and J by 5 bases, with 10 bases between. CDR3 length: 13 amino acids. The germline V gene encodes CDR1 LNHDA and CDR2 SQIVND (reference sequence). CDR3: CASSINLPTEAFF. CDR3 DNA sequence: TGTGCCAGTAGTATTAACCTTCCAACTGAAGCTTTCTTT. The whole variable domain, filled in from reference TRBV19 and TRBJ1-1, reads DGGITQSPKYLFRKEGQNVTLSCEQNLNHDAMYWYRQDPGQGLRLIYYSQIVNDFQKGDIAEGYSVSREKKESFPLTVTSAQKNPTAFYLCASSINLPTEAFFGQGTRLTVV.

This chain joins TRBV7-9 and TRBJ1-1; no definite D call. Germline CDR1 reads SEHNR; CDR2 reads FQNEAQ (reference sequence). Trimming took off 5 bases at V and 3 bases at J, with 7 bases between the two ends. The CDR3 totals 12 residues. As DNA, the CDR3 is TGTGCCAGCAGCCTCGTCTACACTGAAGCTTTCTTT. Its translation is CASSLVYTEAFF.

This sequence joins TRBV4-3 and TRBJ1-1, with D maybe TRBD1 (6 bases). Between the trimmed V and J ends, which lost 0 bases and 1 base, there was a span of 9 bases. Germline V gene lookup returns CDR1 LGHNA and CDR2 YSLEER. The CDR3 is made up of 15 amino acids. CDR3 bases: TGCGCCAGCAGCCAAGAGGGACACTCGAACACTGAAGCTTTCTTT. Its translation is CASSQEGHSNTEAFF.

This clone was seen once. The chain uses TRBV6-1 and TRBJ2-7; 7 bases align to TRBD2. The V and J ends lost 3 bases and 4 bases, in that order; junction bases with no gene match: 15. This CDR3 has 17 residues. Germline CDR1 MNHNS, CDR2 SASEGT. CDR3 region: CASSDREGSRGEYEQYF. As DNA, the CDR3 is TGTGCCAGCAGTGATAGGGAAGGATCACGGGGGGAATACGAGCAGTACTTC.

This clone was seen more than once but under ten times. The chain employs TRBV10-3 and TRBJ2-1; TRBD1 might be the D (5 bases). The CDR3 totals 15 residues. CDR1 ENHRY and CDR2 SYGVKD come from the germline V gene. V was pared by 2 bases and J by 0 bases, with 8 bases between. CDR3 protein: CAISERQGSYNEQFF. CDR3 sequence (DNA): TGTGCCATCAGTGAGAGGCAGGGCTCCTACAATGAGCAGTTCTTC.